This record covers a single T cell receptor (beta chain). Antigen: not known. Relative to the germline gene, one junction end is altered; a read error may explain this. The CDR3 is 10 amino acids. This sample is part of a study of identical twins. Findings and limits, study-wide: Cord blood beta clonotypes that were abundant carried fewer insertions, and memory repertoires showed no such trend. Twins' excess sharing was less marked for out-of-frame beta sequences.

A single record per CDR3 protein comes from TCRdb applying MiXCR to the 5' RACE reads. The sample consists of 650,000 to 750,000 distinct CDR3 sequences, less than 25% of them appearing once. The same sample was also studied in work on T cells expressing NK-cell markers. This second study notes: Once again these clonotypes came out on top in the CD3+CD56-NKG2C+ fraction of a few donors.

The source material was PBMCs. This sequence joins TRBV12-3 or TRBV12-4 and TRBJ2-1; D remains unclear. The receptor comes from a woman under 30 in good health. The CDR3 region has the DNA TGTGCCAGCAGTGGACGGGTCGCCTTTTTC. Its translation is CASSGRVAFF.